A single sample is the source of the 27 T cell receptor beta chains below, sequenced in a study of graft-versus-host responses after intestinal transplantation. The repertoire was sequenced with immunoSEQ multiplex PCR; TCRdb's copy has only in-frame clones and lacks some. The sample shows 20,000 to 25,000 clones, roughly 89% of them seen only once. The starting material was PBMCs, obtained more than 62 days after intestinal transplantation. Receptor source: a human patient who received an intestinal transplant, so some T cells may come from the graft donor.

The V gene is TRBV6-5, the J gene TRBJ2-7; either TRBD1 or TRBD2 may fit D (5 bases each). With 2 bases removed from V and 0 bases from J, the gap between germline ends came to 8 bases. The CDR3 runs 14 residues. Germline V gene sequence: CDR1 MNHEY, CDR2 SVGAGI. CDR3 residues: CASSYGGTSYEQYF. CDR3 sequence (DNA): TGTGCCAGCAGTTACGGGGGAACCTCCTACGAGCAGTACTTC.

The V and J genes are TRBV7-6 and TRBJ2-5, with D uncertain. CDR1 SGHVS and CDR2 FNYEAQ come from the germline V gene. This CDR3 contains 11 residues. V lost 5 bases, J lost 5 bases, and 6 bases lay in between. The CDR3 DNA follows: TGTGCCAGCAGCCATCAGGAGACCCAGTACTTC. Residues: CASSHQETQYF. Full variable domain (outside the CDR3, taken from reference TRBV7-6 and TRBJ2-5): GAGVSQSPRYKVTKRGQDVALRCDPISGHVSLYWYRQALGQGPEFLTYFNYEAQQDKSGLPNDRFSAERPEGSISTLTIQRTEQRDSAMYRCASSHQETQYFGPGTRLLVL.

The chain is built from TRBV6-4 and TRBJ1-6; 8 nucleotides match TRBD1. Unmatched junction bases numbered 3, after V lost 0 bases and J lost 8 bases. The CDR3 is made up of 15 amino acids. Germline V gives CDR1 MRHNA, CDR2 SNTAGT. CDR3: CASSDSAGGHSPLHF. CDR3 bases: TGTGCCAGCAGTGACTCTGCAGGGGGCCATTCACCCCTCCACTTT.

The chain recombines TRBV6-5 with TRBJ1-2; 7 bases are a match to TRBD1. The CDR3 is made up of 14 amino acids. J lost 0 bases, V lost 6 bases, and 4 bases had no gene match. Germline CDR1 MNHEY, CDR2 SVGAGI. The CDR3 is CASRTGPTNYGYTF. Here the CDR3 DNA reads TGTGCCAGCAGGACAGGGCCGACTAACTATGGCTACACCTTC.

The V call is TRBV7-2, the J call TRBJ2-7; 10 bases line up with TRBD2. Trimming at V came to 5 bases and at J to 1 base, leaving 5 bases not matched to a gene. CDR1 and CDR2 from the germline V gene are SGHTA and FQGNSA. The CDR3 totals 15 residues. The CDR3 spells CASSPHSGGSYEQYF. CDR3 nucleotides: TGTGCCAGCAGCCCCCATAGCGGGGGGTCCTACGAGCAGTACTTC.

This rearrangement joins TRBV2 to TRBJ2-7, with D uncertain. Germline assignment: CDR1 SNHLY and CDR2 FYNNEI. CDR3 length: 15 residues. V was pared by 10 bases and J by 0 bases, with 19 bases between. The CDR3 DNA follows: TGTGCCATCGCTGCCGGACCGATCTCCTCCTACGAGCAGTACTTC. Amino acids: CAIAAGPISSYEQYF.

A few counts support this clone. This sequence joins TRBV6-5 and TRBJ1-2; 7 bases fit TRBD1. Germline V gene data show CDR1 as MNHEY and CDR2 as SVGAGI. The CDR3 covers 12 residues. The junction had 8 bases not matched to a gene; V was cut back by 7 bases and J by 9 bases. The CDR3 nucleotides are TGTGCCAGCACAGACAGGGAAGAAAGCTACACCTTC. This translates into CASTDREESYTF.

The chain has TRBV4-1 and TRBJ2-7; D is perhaps TRBD1 (5 bases). Germline CDR1 reads MGHRA; CDR2 reads YSYEKL. There are 15 residues in the CDR3. With 4 bases removed from V and 3 bases from J, the gap between germline ends came to 16 bases. The CDR3 protein is CASSLVQELGYEQYF. The CDR3 region has the DNA TGCGCCAGCAGCCTAGTACAGGAATTGGGCTACGAGCAGTACTTC.

The gene calls are TRBV29-1 and TRBJ2-7; 10 bases map to TRBD1. In germline, CDR1 is SQVTM, CDR2 ANQGSEA. This CDR3 contains 15 residues. V was clipped by 3 bases and J by 5 bases; unmatched bases: 10. The CDR3 region has the DNA TGCAGCGTTGAGCTTTCGGACAGGGGGAGCAACGAGCAGTACTTC. It specifies CSVELSDRGSNEQYF.

The CDR3 nucleotides read TGTGCCAGCTCGGTGTCAGGGCCCAGCGGGGGTTCTCACAATGAGCAGTTCTTC. It translates to CASSVSGPSGGSHNEQFF. V and J are TRBV18 and TRBJ2-1; 8 bases are shared with TRBD2. CDR3 length: 18 amino acids. The V segment lost 6 bases and the J segment 5 bases; nucleotides outside the gene matches: 18. CDR1 is KGHSH, CDR2 LQKENI, per germline. The complete variable domain, with remaining parts taken from reference TRBV18 and TRBJ2-1, reads NAGVMQNPRHLVRRRGQEARLRCSPMKGHSHVYWYRQLPEEGLKFMVYLQKENIIDESGMPKERFSAEFPKEGPSILRIQQVVRGDSAAYFCASSVSGPSGGSHNEQFFGPGTRLTVL.

This clone came up a few times. Written as DNA, the CDR3 is TGTGCCAGCAGTGTAGGAAGAGGGAATGAAAAACTGTTTTTT. This encodes CASSVGRGNEKLFF. V is TRBV2 and J is TRBJ1-4; D unclear. The CDR3 runs to 14 residues. V lost 4 bases to trimming and J lost 5 bases, with 11 bases between them. In germline, CDR1 is SNHLY, CDR2 FYNNEI.

In DNA, the CDR3 is TGTGCCAGCAGTAGTATAGGACAGGGGCTCCTCGAGCAGTACTTC. It translates to CASSSIGQGLLEQYF. The V call is TRBV27, the J call TRBJ2-7; 9 nucleotides align to TRBD1. The CDR3 is 15 amino acids. Per the germline V gene, CDR1 is MNHEY and CDR2 is SMNVEV (reference sequence). Trimming took 5 bases from V and 6 from J; bases not matched to a gene: 11.

In its sample, this clone was seen a few times. V is TRBV7-9 and J is TRBJ2-2; D gene unclear. CDR3 length: 12 residues. Germline values: CDR1 SEHNR, CDR2 FQNEAQ (reference sequence). V gave up 3 bases and J gave up 9 bases, with 8 bases separating them. CDR3 DNA: TGTGCCAGCAGCTTTTTTTCCCGGGAGCTGTTTTTT. Amino acid sequence: CASSFFSRELFF.

The chain uses TRBV9 and TRBJ2-2; either TRBD1 or TRBD2 may supply D (5 bases each). The germline V gene has CDR1 SGDLS and CDR2 YYNGEE. The CDR3 consists of 15 residues. V was pared by 7 bases and J by 0 bases, with 13 bases between. CDR3 sequence reads: CASATQGPNTGELFF. Written as DNA, the CDR3 is TGTGCCAGCGCAACGCAGGGACCGAACACCGGGGAGCTGTTTTTT.

The chain carries TRBV7-8 and TRBJ2-7, with 7 bases matching TRBD2. The V gene end was trimmed by 5 bases and the J gene end by 2 bases; junction bases not matched to a gene: 12. The V gene's germline CDR1 is SGHVS and CDR2 FQNEAQ. The CDR3 is 16 amino acids. CDR3 bases: TGTGCCAGCAGCCCACTCCGGCAGCGGGGTACCTACGAGCAGTACTTC. It translates to CASSPLRQRGTYEQYF.

The genes are TRBV6-4 and TRBJ2-3; 9 nucleotides align to TRBD1. Per germline, CDR1 MRHNA and CDR2 SNTAGT. V trimming: 0 bases; J trimming: 4 bases; junction bases outside the gene matches: 2. The CDR3 consists of 15 residues. The CDR3 here is CASSDSRQGADTQYF. DNA for the CDR3: TGTGCCAGCAGTGACTCCCGACAGGGGGCAGATACGCAGTATTTT.

The DNA of the CDR3 is TGTGCCAGCAGCTTATTACGGGACAGGGCCCTCTATGGCTACACCTTC. This encodes CASSLLRDRALYGYTF. The chain carries TRBV7-9 and TRBJ1-2; TRBD1 agrees at 9 bases. V lost 2 bases, J lost 4 bases, and 8 bases stayed unmatched. Germline CDR1 SEHNR, CDR2 FQNEAQ (reference sequence). This CDR3 comprises 16 residues.

V and J are TRBV29-1 and TRBJ2-1, with D hard to call. The CDR3 runs 14 residues. Trimming pared 1 base from V and 0 bases from J, leaving 7 bases between. Germline loops: CDR1 SQVTM, CDR2 ANQGSEA. In DNA, the CDR3 is TGCAGCGTTGAAGCGGTTAGCTCCTACAATGAGCAGTTCTTC. Translating gives CSVEAVSSYNEQFF.

The chain has TRBV30 and TRBJ1-2; 9 bases are a match to TRBD1. V trimming: 0 bases; J trimming: 6 bases; junction bases outside the gene matches: 11. The V gene's germline CDR1 is GTSNPN and CDR2 SVGIG (reference sequence). The CDR3 extends over 16 amino acids. CDR3 protein: CAWSVQGALGSDGYTF. The CDR3 DNA follows: TGTGCCTGGAGTGTACAGGGGGCGCTCGGATCGGATGGCTACACCTTC.

The V call is TRBV11-2, the J call TRBJ2-7; TRBD1 aligns across 7 bases. The CDR3 is made up of 13 amino acids. The junction had 3 bases not matched to a gene; V was cut back by 4 bases and J by 3 bases. Germline CDR1 is SGHAT and CDR2 is FQNNGV. The CDR3 protein is CASSSRDSYEQYF. The CDR3 DNA is TGTGCCAGCAGCTCCAGGGACAGCTACGAGCAGTACTTC.

This clone was counted once. J is TRBJ2-7 and V is TRBV11-2; no reliable D call. The CDR3 extends over 15 amino acids. Germline V gene data show CDR1 as SGHAT and CDR2 as FQNNGV. Trimming pared 2 bases from V and 2 bases from J, leaving 13 bases between. The CDR3 here is CASSLYAALAYEQYF. In DNA, the CDR3 is TGTGCCAGCAGCTTATACGCCGCGCTAGCCTACGAGCAGTACTTC.

V gene TRBV7-6 combines with J gene TRBJ2-3; 10 bases agree with TRBD2. The junction had 3 bases not matched to a gene; V was cut back by 1 base and J by 5 bases. The CDR3 is 15 residues long. Germline V gives CDR1 SGHVS, CDR2 FNYEAQ. CDR3 sequence (DNA): TGTGCCAGCAGCTTAGGTGCTAGCGGGGGAGATACGCAGTATTTT. This translates into CASSLGASGGDTQYF.

The chain is built from TRBV4-3 and TRBJ2-7, with a weak D call TRBD1 (5 bases). The CDR3 totals 16 residues. V lost 0 bases and J 4 bases, leaving 16 bases between the germline ends. Germline loops: CDR1 LGHNA, CDR2 YSLEER. CDR3 in amino acids: CASSQDRGTGRYEQYF. The CDR3 coding sequence is TGCGCCAGCAGCCAAGATAGAGGAACAGGCCGGTACGAGCAGTACTTC.

The rearrangement uses TRBV5-6 and TRBJ1-1; tentatively, D is TRBD1 (6 bases). CDR3 length: 16 residues. The germline V gene encodes CDR1 SGHDT and CDR2 YYEEEE. V lost 0 bases and J 0 bases, leaving 12 bases between the germline ends. The CDR3 DNA sequence: TGTGCCAGCAGCTTGGTTCAAGGACAGATGAACACTGAAGCTTTCTTT. This codes for CASSLVQGQMNTEAFF.

V is TRBV2 and J is TRBJ2-3; D is unclear. The CDR3 is made up of 13 amino acids. From germline, CDR1 is SNHLY and CDR2 FYNNEI. V shed 7 bases and J shed 1 base, with 9 bases lying between them. CDR3: CASTSGGTDTQYF. The CDR3 nucleotides read TGTGCCAGCACGTCTGGGGGCACAGATACGCAGTATTTT.

The table lists this clone with a count of one. The gene calls are TRBV14 and TRBJ2-3, with 7 bases lining up with TRBD1. From germline, CDR1 is SGHDN and CDR2 FVKESK. The CDR3 spans 15 residues. V lost 4 bases to trimming and J lost 1 base; unmatched junction nucleotides: 5. CDR3 amino acids: CASSPQGLGTDTQYF. The DNA of the CDR3 is TGTGCCAGCAGCCCACAGGGGTTAGGCACAGATACGCAGTATTTT.

This clone has more than one count but fewer than ten. The rearrangement uses TRBV2 and TRBJ1-1, with D unresolved. Germline CDR1 SNHLY, CDR2 FYNNEI. The CDR3 is 10 residues long. Trimming removed 4 bases at V and 12 bases at J, with 9 bases between. The CDR3 here is CASSVQRTFF. The CDR3 DNA reads as TGTGCCAGCAGTGTACAGCGAACTTTCTTT.